The source of this T cell receptor (beta chain) is a study of T-cell reconstitution after alpha-beta-depleted transplantation in children. General study points: About two months after transplant, alpha-beta T cells reportedly came from several hundred expanded graft clones. At day 60, the high TCRbeta diversity found in some patients originated from recipient T cells and thymic progenitors that had survived. Diversity and T-cell counts at one year after transplant derived mostly from new T cells.

Unique molecular identifiers were incorporated when the TCRbeta library was constructed. In TCRdb, the PCR reads were re-called with MiXCR into one record per CDR3 protein. The sample holds 610,000 or so distinct CDR3 sequences; 25% to 30% are singletons and the top ten take around a third. This clonotype was recorded a few times. Its antigen is still unknown. V was clipped by 4 bases and J by 0 bases; unmatched bases: 8. The germline gives CDR1 SGHRS, CDR2 YFSETQ. The CDR3 loop spans 17 amino acids. The source of this sequence is a boy in the first two years of life with Wiskott-Aldrich syndrome, due to receive a stem cell transplant. V gene TRBV5-1 combines with J gene TRBJ2-3, with 10 nucleotides matching TRBD2. The sequencing here drew on PBMCs, taken before TCRalphabeta/CD19-depleted stem cell transplant. The CDR3 coding sequence is TGCGCCAGCAGCGAAGGACTAGCGGAGTCTAGCACAGATACGCAGTATTTT. Translated, it gives CASSEGLAESSTDTQYF.